This T cell receptor (beta chain) was sequenced in a study of cytomegalovirus exposure and HLA in healthy donors. Study-wide results and limits: DRB1 showed the most TCR associations and HLA-C the fewest in a later analysis, as rates varied by HLA locus. The analysis excluded some indistinguishable V segments, including TRBV6-2 and TRBV6-3. A missense DCLRE1C variant was associated with V- and J-gene trimming of TCR beta chains in a later analysis, and an independent cohort replicated the association.

Germline V gives CDR1 MNHEY, CDR2 SVGAGI. Trimming shortened V by 6 bases and J by 1 base, and 9 bases separated the two germline ends. This CDR3 is built from 13 residues. With respect to this clone: Its specificity is not known.

Primers for the PCR totalled 60 Vbeta and 13 Jbeta. TCRdb's copy holds only in-frame clones and misses some; the assay was immunoSEQ multiplex PCR. The sample table sets out approximately 110,000 clones. This chain joins TRBV6-5 and TRBJ2-5, with TRBD1 as a possible D gene (6 bases). Sequencing was performed on PBMCs. This TCR was recovered from a man aged 35 to 55 in good health and CMV-seronegative. CDR3 amino acids: CASRHRVQETQYF. The CDR3 DNA sequence: TGTGCCAGCAGGCACAGGGTCCAAGAGACCCAGTACTTC.